This T cell receptor beta chain was sequenced for a study of chemoradiotherapy in HPV16-positive cancers. The overall study: Two HPV16-positive patients' cells yielded candidate HPV-specific clones and common motifs.

Study-wide results and limits: HPV-responsive T-cell expansion during chemoradiotherapy was linked to improved recurrence-free survival in HPV16-positive patients. HPV-specific T cells were functionally defined from only a couple of HPV16-positive patients. Non-HPV-specific T cells did not expand in tumors during treatment, whereas candidate HPV-specific clones and E7-related motifs did.

TCRdb's copy holds only in-frame clones and misses some; the assay was immunoSEQ multiplex PCR. The sample lists a few thousand clones; just under 75% were seen once. Concerning this clone itself: Its antigen is unidentified.

The V and J ends lost 3 bases and 2 bases, in that order; junction bases with no gene match: 6. CDR3 size: 15 residues. The germline V gene encodes CDR1 LNHDA and CDR2 SQIVND (reference sequence). The genes are TRBV19 and TRBJ1-2; 7 nucleotides agree with TRBD1. Sample: tumor tissue, taken from a patient who underwent chemoradiotherapy. This sequence was found in a human donor with HPV-associated anogenital cancer. The DNA for the CDR3 is TGTGCCAGTAGTATCCGACAGGGTAACAACTATGGCTACACCTTC. Amino acid sequence: CASSIRQGNNYGYTF.